The present T cell receptor beta chain was sequenced within a study of blood T cell repertoires in COVID-19 (dated by TCRdb to about 2020). Study-wide context: The collaborator samples originated in the United States, Italy and Spain and spanned the acute and convalescent phases of COVID-19. Where available, HLA class I and class II types were obtained from metadata supplied by the sample provider rather than from assay-based typing. The repertoires were released in a freely available public database meant as a resource for research on the immune response to SARS-CoV-2. Subjects who had been exposed to COVID-19, were actively infected with it, or had recovered from it provided the deeply sampled blood TCRbeta repertoires that made up the dataset. Samples were obtained from the ongoing ImmuneRACE study (first 160 participants) and from 950 to 1,500 subjects provided by 6 global collaborators. Nearly every sample came with metadata listing a de-identified subject ID, COVID-19 status, age in years and sex. The prospective study material was composed of cDNA or gDNA derived from T cells, B-cell-depleted T cells, or PBMCs.

Its CDR3 holds 11 amino acids, cysteine through phenylalanine. Solely the CDR3 DNA is kept, with 33 bases framed from the first base. V loses 5 bases, J loses 5 bases, and the germline ends lie 6 bases apart. TCRbeta CDR3 regions were amplified from genomic DNA by means of the immunoSEQ Assay, a bias-controlled multiplex PCR. The study's own analysis went as follows. The number of nucleated cells in each sample was estimated from the amplification of reference gene primers within the assay. To quantify the absolute abundance of each unique TCRbeta CDR3 rearrangement, sequence reads were collapsed and filtered. For each sample, productive Simpson clonality was calculated as the square root of Simpson's diversity index across productive rearrangements. TCRdb limited this immuneACCESS table to in-frame rearrangements with V and J called. A share of clones is missing; checked studies link under half to unresolved V genes, and the rest is unexplained. V, J and clone size were drawn from that table, and D and trimming were deduced from the DNA. The sample profile shows about 440,000 clones; about nine tenths of them were found once. The top ten clones comprise 0.6% to 0.7% of the sample.

Comments on this clone: Its antigen remains undetermined. No much larger clone is present one base from it, and per-base qualities are unavailable.

Enrolling through a virtual design, the prospective study's participants ranged in age from roughly 18 to 95 years and lived across 24 United States geographic areas. In the prospective study, participants were assigned to cohorts based on the clinical history participants reported in a screening survey and a study questionnaire. ImmuneRACE Cohort 3 recovered participants were defined by two consecutive negative NP/OP PCR tests, healthcare professional clearance, or symptom resolution. Mobile phlebotomists in the prospective study collected whole blood, serum and a nasopharyngeal or oropharyngeal swab from every participant. Over a roughly 2-month period, participants in the prospective study had the option of providing additional blood draws and questionnaires. Before DNA extraction, prospective study blood samples were shipped either frozen or at room temperature. Here is what the overall study found, with its caveats: The quantity of clinical and demographic metadata differed by source and by participant and was supplied without curation.

Sequenced input: PBMCs or T cells enriched from blood (not recorded which). The TCR was taken from a man between 18 and 35 years old who had recovered from COVID-19. The chain is assembled from TRBV12-3 or TRBV12-4 and TRBJ1-2; there is no confident call for the D gene. The CDR3 protein: CASSLQYGYTF. The DNA reads as follows: TGTGCCAGCAGTCTCCAGTATGGCTACACCTTC.